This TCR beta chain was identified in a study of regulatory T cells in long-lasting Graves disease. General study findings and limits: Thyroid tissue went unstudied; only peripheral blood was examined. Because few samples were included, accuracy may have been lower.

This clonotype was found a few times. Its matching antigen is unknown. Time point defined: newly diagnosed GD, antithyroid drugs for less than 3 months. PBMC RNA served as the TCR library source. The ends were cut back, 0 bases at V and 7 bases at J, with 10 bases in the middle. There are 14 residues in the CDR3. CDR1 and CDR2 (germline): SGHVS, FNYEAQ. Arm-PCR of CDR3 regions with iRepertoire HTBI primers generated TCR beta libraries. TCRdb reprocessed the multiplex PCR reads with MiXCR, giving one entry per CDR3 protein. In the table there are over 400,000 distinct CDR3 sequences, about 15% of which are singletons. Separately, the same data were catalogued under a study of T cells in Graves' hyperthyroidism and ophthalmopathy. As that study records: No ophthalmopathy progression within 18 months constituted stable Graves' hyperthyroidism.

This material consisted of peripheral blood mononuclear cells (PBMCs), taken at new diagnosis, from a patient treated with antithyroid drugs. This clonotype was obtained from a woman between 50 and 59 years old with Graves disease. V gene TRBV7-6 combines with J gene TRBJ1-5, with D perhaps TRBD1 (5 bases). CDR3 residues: CASSLAGSGQPQHF. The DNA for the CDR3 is TGTGCCAGCAGCTTAGCAGGGTCAGGGCAGCCCCAGCATTTT.